This T cell receptor (beta chain) was identified during a study of T cells after yellow fever vaccination (dated by TCRdb to between 2019 and 2020). The study in broad terms: The SMART-Seq v4 Ultra Low Input RNA kit was used to prepare libraries from fractions with low cell numbers. Two healthy male donors, one aged 18 to 30 and one aged 30 to 40 years, made up the cohort. Bulk TCR alpha and beta repertoires were sequenced longitudinally to track T-cell clones before and after primary and booster YFV17D yellow fever vaccination. Bulk PBMC replicates and cell subsets were isolated from blood drawn at multiple timepoints before and after both primary and secondary immunization.

Trimming leaves V shorter by 2 bases and J shorter by 0 bases, with the junction holding 12 bases beyond the gene matches. CDR1 is given as MNHEY and CDR2 as SVGAGI, both from the germline V gene. From cysteine to phenylalanine, the CDR3 is 18 amino acids long. Only the CDR3 part of the read is kept: 54 bases, read in frame from the first base. The treatment or condition tag for this specimen amounts to: live attenuated yellow fever vaccine strain. A standard Ficoll-Paque protocol was used to isolate PBMCs from peripheral blood. Dynabeads CD4 and CD8 positive selection kits were used to isolate the CD4 and CD8 T-cell fractions. TriZol was used to extract RNA from bulk PBMCs, CD4 and CD8 fractions, and dextramer-positive and dextramer-negative fractions. The research as a whole found: After the booster, most clones that had expanded after primary vaccination were detected again (over 95% of CD4 and more than 80% of CD8), suggesting broad maintenance of memory. Computational filtering was required because FACS-sorted repertoires could contain abundant contaminating clonotypes from the bulk population. Because only two donors were included in the study, the extent to which the findings can be generalized is limited. A small fraction of clonotypes appeared in both the CD4 and CD8 compartments, likely as a result of convergent recombination. The secondary T-cell response was found to be weaker but faster than the primary response, with a peak reached on day 5 rather than on day 15.

This clonotype has ten or more counts. Its specific antigen is unknown. One base away there is no much larger clone; base qualities are not given. Synthesis of TCR cDNA relied on 5'RACE template switching, a step that introduced a universal primer site along with unique molecular identifiers. Priming for cDNA synthesis came from both the TCR alpha and TCR beta constant segments. Library amplification used two PCR steps, and the second PCR step added sample barcodes and sequencing adapters. Sequencing of libraries was performed on Illumina HiSeq 2500 (2x100 bp) or NovaSeq (2x150 bp). The published analysis was carried out like this. MIGEC was used to demultiplex reads and collapse the reads into UMI consensus sequences, and MiXCR was used for V(D)J alignment. Using edgeR on replicate PBMC samples, clonotypes were called vaccine-responding if FDR was below 0.01 and the log2 fold change was above 5 up to day 15. Bulk clonotypes were assigned CD4 or CD8 identity according to which sequenced CD4 or CD8 repertoire held them at higher abundance. TCRdb reprocessed the public reads (quality trimming at Q25 with fastp, clone calling with MiXCR) and kept in-frame beta chains. Identical CDR3 proteins give one entry, which carries the most common genes and DNA. TCRdb, not the original authors, processed these V and J calls. The sample table lists 120,000 or so distinct CDR3 sequences, approximately 7.1% of them with a count of one. The ten largest clones add up to 2.5% to 3% of the sample.

The sequencing here drew on CD4+ T cells sorted from PBMCs, taken about 49 days after the first yellow fever vaccination. The V and J segments used are TRBV6-5 and TRBJ1-2; the junction holds 7 bases that match TRBD1. This TCR derives from a man younger than 35 who received the YFV17D yellow fever vaccine. The CDR3 protein sequence reads: CASSYTGGRQGANYGYTF. The DNA reads as follows: TGTGCCAGCAGTTACACGGGGGGGAGGCAGGGGGCTAACTATGGCTACACCTTC.